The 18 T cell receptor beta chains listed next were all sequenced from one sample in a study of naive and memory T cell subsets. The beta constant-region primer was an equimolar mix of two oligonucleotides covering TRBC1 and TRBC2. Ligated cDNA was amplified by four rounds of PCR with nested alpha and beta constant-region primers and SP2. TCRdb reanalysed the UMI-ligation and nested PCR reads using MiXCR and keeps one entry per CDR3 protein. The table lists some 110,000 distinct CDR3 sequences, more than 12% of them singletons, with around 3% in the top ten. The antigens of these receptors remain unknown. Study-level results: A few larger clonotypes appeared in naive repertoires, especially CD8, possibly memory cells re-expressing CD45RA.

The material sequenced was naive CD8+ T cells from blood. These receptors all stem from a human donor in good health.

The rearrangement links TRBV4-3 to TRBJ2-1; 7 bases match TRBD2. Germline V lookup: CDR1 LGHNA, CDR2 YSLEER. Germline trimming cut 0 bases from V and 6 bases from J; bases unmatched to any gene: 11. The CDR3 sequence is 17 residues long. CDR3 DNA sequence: TGCGCCAGCAGCCAAGATGAGTTGGCAGCGGGGCCCAATGAGCAGTTCTTC. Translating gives CASSQDELAAGPNEQFF.

The DNA of the CDR3 is TGTGCCAGCAGCCTCCCGGGACTTCAAGAGACCCAGTACTTC. Encoded protein: CASSLPGLQETQYF. This chain links TRBV11-2 with TRBJ2-5, with a weak D call TRBD2 (6 bases). CDR3 length: 14 residues. Germline V lookup: CDR1 SGHAT, CDR2 FQNNGV. Trimming removed 5 bases at V and 2 bases at J, with 12 bases between. Supplemented by reference TRBV11-2 and TRBJ2-5, the full variable domain reads EAGVAQSPRYKIIEKRQSVAFWCNPISGHATLYWYQQILGQGPKLLIQFQNNGVVDDSQLPKDRFSAERLKGVDSTLKIQPAKLEDSAVYLCASSLPGLQETQYFGPGTRLLVL.

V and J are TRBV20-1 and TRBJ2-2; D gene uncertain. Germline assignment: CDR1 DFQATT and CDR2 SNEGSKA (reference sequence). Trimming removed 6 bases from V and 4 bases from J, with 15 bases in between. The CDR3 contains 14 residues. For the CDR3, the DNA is TGCAGTGCCAAGCTGGAGTCGGTCACCGGGGAGCTGTTTTTT. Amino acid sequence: CSAKLESVTGELFF.

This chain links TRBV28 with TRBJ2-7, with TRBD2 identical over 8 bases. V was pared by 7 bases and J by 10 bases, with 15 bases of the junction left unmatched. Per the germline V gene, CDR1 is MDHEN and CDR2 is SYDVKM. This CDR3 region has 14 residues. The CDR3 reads CASTPTGGGPPQYF. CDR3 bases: TGTGCCAGCACCCCAACGGGCGGGGGGCCTCCTCAGTACTTC.

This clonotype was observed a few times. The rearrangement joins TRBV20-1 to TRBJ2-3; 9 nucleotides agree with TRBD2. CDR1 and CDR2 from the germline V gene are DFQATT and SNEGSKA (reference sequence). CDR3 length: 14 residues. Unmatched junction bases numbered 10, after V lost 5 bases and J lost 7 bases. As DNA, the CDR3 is TGCAGTGCTGGGGGCGGGACTAGCCTCTATACGCAGTATTTT. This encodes CSAGGGTSLYTQYF.

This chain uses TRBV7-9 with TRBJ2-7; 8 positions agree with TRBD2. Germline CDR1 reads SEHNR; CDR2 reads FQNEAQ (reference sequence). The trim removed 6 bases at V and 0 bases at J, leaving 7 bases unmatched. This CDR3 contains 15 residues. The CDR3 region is CASSSPGLDSYEQYF. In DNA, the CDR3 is TGTGCCAGCAGTTCTCCGGGACTAGACTCCTACGAGCAGTACTTC. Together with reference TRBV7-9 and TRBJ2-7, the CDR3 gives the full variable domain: DTGVSQNPRHKITKRGQNVTFRCDPISEHNRLYWYRQTLGQGPEFLTYFQNEAQLEKSRLLSDRFSAERPKGSFSTLEIQRTEQGDSAMYLCASSSPGLDSYEQYFGPGTRLTVT.

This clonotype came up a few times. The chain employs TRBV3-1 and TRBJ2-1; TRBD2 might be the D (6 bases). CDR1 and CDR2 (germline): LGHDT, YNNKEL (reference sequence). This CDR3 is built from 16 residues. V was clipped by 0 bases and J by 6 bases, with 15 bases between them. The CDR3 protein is CASSQDPASVRNEQFF. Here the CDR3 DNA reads TGTGCCAGCAGCCAAGATCCGGCTAGCGTACGCAATGAGCAGTTCTTC.

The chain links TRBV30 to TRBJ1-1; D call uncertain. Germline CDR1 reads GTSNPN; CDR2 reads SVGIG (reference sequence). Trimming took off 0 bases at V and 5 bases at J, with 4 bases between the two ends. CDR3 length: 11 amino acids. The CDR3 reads CAWSVGTEAFF. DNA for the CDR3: TGTGCCTGGAGTGTAGGGACTGAAGCTTTCTTT.

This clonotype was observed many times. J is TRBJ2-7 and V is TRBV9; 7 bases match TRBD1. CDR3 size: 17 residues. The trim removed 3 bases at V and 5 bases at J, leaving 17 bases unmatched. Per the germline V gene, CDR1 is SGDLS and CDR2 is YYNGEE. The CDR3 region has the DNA TGTGCCAGCAGCGCGACCCCGGGACAGTCCCCTCCGGACGAGCAGTACTTC. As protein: CASSATPGQSPPDEQYF.

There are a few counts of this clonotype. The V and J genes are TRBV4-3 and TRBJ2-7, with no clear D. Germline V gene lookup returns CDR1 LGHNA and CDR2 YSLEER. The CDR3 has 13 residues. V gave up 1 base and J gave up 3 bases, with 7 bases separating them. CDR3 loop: CASSQGTNYEQYF. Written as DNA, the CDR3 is TGCGCCAGCAGCCAAGGAACGAACTACGAGCAGTACTTC.

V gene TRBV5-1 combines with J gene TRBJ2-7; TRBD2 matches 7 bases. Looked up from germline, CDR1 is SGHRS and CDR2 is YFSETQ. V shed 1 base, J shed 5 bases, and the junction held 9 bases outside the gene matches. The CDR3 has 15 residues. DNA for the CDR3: TGCGCCAGCAGCTTGTCGGGAGGCCCCACACACGAGCAGTACTTC. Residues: CASSLSGGPTHEQYF.

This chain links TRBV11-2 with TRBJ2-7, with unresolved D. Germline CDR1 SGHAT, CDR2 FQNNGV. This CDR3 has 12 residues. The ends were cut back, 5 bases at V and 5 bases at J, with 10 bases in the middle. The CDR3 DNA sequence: TGTGCCAGCAGCCCAAATTTTGACGAGCAGTACTTC. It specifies CASSPNFDEQYF.

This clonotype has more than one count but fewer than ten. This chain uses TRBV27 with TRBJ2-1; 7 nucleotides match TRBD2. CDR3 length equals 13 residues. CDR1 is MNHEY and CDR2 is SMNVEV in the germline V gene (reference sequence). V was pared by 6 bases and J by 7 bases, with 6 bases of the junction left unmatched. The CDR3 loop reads CASRLLRGNEQFF. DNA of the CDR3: TGTGCCAGCAGGCTTCTGCGGGGGAATGAGCAGTTCTTC.

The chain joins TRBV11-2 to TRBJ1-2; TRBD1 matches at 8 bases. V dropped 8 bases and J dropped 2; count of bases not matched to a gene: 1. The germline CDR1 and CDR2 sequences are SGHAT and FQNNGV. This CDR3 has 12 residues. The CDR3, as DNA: TGTGCCAGCGGGACAGGAAACTATGGCTACACCTTC. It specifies CASGTGNYGYTF.

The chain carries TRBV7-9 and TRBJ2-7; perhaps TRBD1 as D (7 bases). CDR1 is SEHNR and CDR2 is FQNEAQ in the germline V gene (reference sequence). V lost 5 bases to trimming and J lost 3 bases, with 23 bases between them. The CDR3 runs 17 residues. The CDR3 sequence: CASSLSRTGPGSYEQYF. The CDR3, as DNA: TGTGCCAGCAGCCTCTCACGGACAGGCCCCGGGAGCTACGAGCAGTACTTC.

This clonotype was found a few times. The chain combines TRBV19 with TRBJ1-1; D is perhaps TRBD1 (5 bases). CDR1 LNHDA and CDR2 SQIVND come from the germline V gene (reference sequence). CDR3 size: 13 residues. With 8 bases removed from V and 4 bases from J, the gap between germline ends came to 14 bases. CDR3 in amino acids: CASHSGGITEAFF. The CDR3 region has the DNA TGTGCCAGTCATTCGGGGGGGATCACTGAAGCTTTCTTT. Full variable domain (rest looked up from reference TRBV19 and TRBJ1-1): DGGITQSPKYLFRKEGQNVTLSCEQNLNHDAMYWYRQDPGQGLRLIYYSQIVNDFQKGDIAEGYSVSREKKESFPLTVTSAQKNPTAFYLCASHSGGITEAFFGQGTRLTVV.

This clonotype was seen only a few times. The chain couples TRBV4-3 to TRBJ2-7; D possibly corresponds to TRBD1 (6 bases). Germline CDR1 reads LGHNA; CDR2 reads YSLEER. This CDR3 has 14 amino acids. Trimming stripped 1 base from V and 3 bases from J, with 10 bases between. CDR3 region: CASSQVAQGYEQYF. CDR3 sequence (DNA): TGCGCCAGCAGCCAAGTAGCACAGGGCTACGAGCAGTACTTC.

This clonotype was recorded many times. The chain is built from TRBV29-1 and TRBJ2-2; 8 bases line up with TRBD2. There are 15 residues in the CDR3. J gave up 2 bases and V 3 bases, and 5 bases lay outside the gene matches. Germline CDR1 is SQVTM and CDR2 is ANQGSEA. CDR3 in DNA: TGCAGCGTTGAGGTCGCGGGGGGAAACACCGGGGAGCTGTTTTTT. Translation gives CSVEVAGGNTGELFF.